The 30 T cell receptor beta chains given below trace back to one sample, sequenced in a study of cytomegalovirus exposure and HLA in healthy donors. Libraries were prepared by immunoSEQ multiplex PCR; TCRdb keeps only in-frame clonotypes and omits some of them. Here the sample spans 60,000 to 65,000 clones, 90% to 95% being singletons. The sample comprised PBMCs. These receptors were obtained from a young woman in good health and CMV-seropositive.

V usage is TRBV4-3 and J usage is TRBJ1-5, with D uncertain. Looked up from germline, CDR1 is LGHNA and CDR2 is YSLEER. V lost 0 bases and J 0 bases, leaving 15 bases between the germline ends. The CDR3 consists of 18 residues. CDR3 sequence (DNA): TGCGCCAGCAGCCAAGACCTCCCCACAGAATATAGCAATCAGCCCCAGCATTTT. Translated: CASSQDLPTEYSNQPQHF.

The chain's CDR3 is CASSNNPGESTYNEQFF. As DNA, the CDR3 is TGTGCCAGCAGCAACAATCCGGGAGAATCAACCTACAATGAGCAGTTCTTC. The chain combines TRBV7-8 with TRBJ2-1; tentative D call: TRBD2 (6 bases). The CDR3 contains 17 residues. Trimming pared 5 bases from V and 2 bases from J, leaving 19 bases between. The germline CDR1 and CDR2 sequences are SGHVS and FQNEAQ. Full variable domain (rest looked up from reference TRBV7-8 and TRBJ2-1): GAGVSQSPRYKVAKRGQDVALRCDPISGHVSLFWYQQALGQGPEFLTYFQNEAQLDKSGLPSDRFFAERPEGSVSTLKIQRTQQEDSAVYLCASSNNPGESTYNEQFFGPGTRLTVL.

V gene TRBV4-1 combines with J gene TRBJ2-7; D gene ambiguous. The V gene lost 1 base and the J gene lost 6 bases, with 7 bases spanning the gap. The length of the CDR3 is 12 residues. Germline CDR1 and CDR2: MGHRA and YSYEKL. CDR3 in amino acids: CASSQGSLEQYF. CDR3 coding DNA: TGCGCCAGCAGCCAAGGAAGCCTCGAGCAGTACTTC.

The V and J genes are TRBV28 and TRBJ1-4; 9 bases agree with TRBD1. This CDR3 contains 14 residues. Per the germline V gene, CDR1 is MDHEN and CDR2 is SYDVKM. V lost 5 bases to trimming and J lost 10 bases; unmatched junction nucleotides: 8. The CDR3 nucleotides read TGTGCCAGCAGTAGGACAGGGGTCTTTGTAAAACTGTTTTTT. Its protein product is CASSRTGVFVKLFF. Full variable domain (rest looked up from reference TRBV28 and TRBJ1-4): DVKVTQSSRYLVKRTGEKVFLECVQDMDHENMFWYRQDPGLGLRLIYFSYDVKMKEKGDIPEGYSVSREKKERFSLILESASTNQTSMYLCASSRTGVFVKLFFGSGTQLSVL.

The rearrangement links TRBV2 to TRBJ1-1; D remains ambiguous. Trimming shortened V by 10 bases and J by 0 bases, and 9 bases separated the two germline ends. This CDR3 contains 12 residues. CDR1 and CDR2 from the germline V gene are SNHLY and FYNNEI. The CDR3 spells CATRTMNTEAFF. The CDR3 DNA sequence: TGTGCCACAAGGACTATGAACACTGAAGCTTTCTTT.

The chain joins TRBV4-3 to TRBJ1-2; 10 bases align to TRBD1. In germline, CDR1 is LGHNA, CDR2 YSLEER. The CDR3 has 14 residues. With V trimmed by 1 base and J by 8 bases, 4 bases remained unmatched. The CDR3 sequence: CASSQGGTGVGYTF. CDR3 DNA sequence: TGCGCCAGCAGCCAAGGGGGGACAGGGGTAGGCTACACCTTC.

The V and J genes are TRBV28 and TRBJ2-3; 11 bases match TRBD2. CDR3 length: 16 amino acids. Germline V lookup: CDR1 MDHEN, CDR2 SYDVKM. The V gene end was trimmed by 6 bases and the J gene end by 6 bases; junction bases not matched to a gene: 11. CDR3 residues: CASSLDSGRARDTQYF. Written as DNA, the CDR3 is TGTGCCAGCAGCCTGGATAGCGGGAGGGCCAGGGATACGCAGTATTTT.

The gene calls are TRBV4-1 and TRBJ1-1, with D tentatively TRBD1 (5 bases). CDR1 MGHRA and CDR2 YSYEKL come from the germline V gene. This CDR3 region has 14 residues. V lost 3 bases, J lost 1 base, and 9 bases lay in between. CDR3 amino acids: CASSHVGGNTEAFF. Here the CDR3 DNA reads TGCGCCAGCAGCCACGTCGGGGGGAACACTGAAGCTTTCTTT.

The chain joins TRBV19 to TRBJ1-1, with 9 bases fitting TRBD1. Looked up from germline, CDR1 is LNHDA and CDR2 is SQIVND (reference sequence). Trimming cost V 4 bases and J 3 bases; bases outside gene matches: 6. CDR3 length: 15 residues. The CDR3 sequence: CASSTPGQGYTEAFF. The CDR3 nucleotides read TGTGCCAGTAGTACTCCGGGACAGGGTTACACTGAAGCTTTCTTT. The full variable domain, in which reference TRBV19 and TRBJ1-1 provide the parts outside the CDR3, is DGGITQSPKYLFRKEGQNVTLSCEQNLNHDAMYWYRQDPGQGLRLIYYSQIVNDFQKGDIAEGYSVSREKKESFPLTVTSAQKNPTAFYLCASSTPGQGYTEAFFGQGTRLTVV.

The V gene is TRBV9, the J gene TRBJ1-3; tentative D call: TRBD1 (5 bases). Germline V gene data show CDR1 as SGDLS and CDR2 as YYNGEE. There are 16 residues in the CDR3. Trimming pared 4 bases from V and 4 bases from J, leaving 18 bases between. CDR3 loop: CASSPGGGLRGNTIYF. The DNA of the CDR3 is TGTGCCAGCAGCCCAGGCGGGGGACTTAGGGGAAACACCATATATTTT. Together with reference TRBV9 and TRBJ1-3, the CDR3 gives the full variable domain: DSGVTQTPKHLITATGQRVTLRCSPRSGDLSVYWYQQSLDQGLQFLIQYYNGEERAKGNILERFSAQQFPDLHSELNLSSLELGDSALYFCASSPGGGLRGNTIYFGEGSWLTVV.

The V and J genes are TRBV29-1 and TRBJ2-1, with TRBD2 matching 8 bases. Germline values: CDR1 SQVTM, CDR2 ANQGSEA. With 7 bases clipped from V and 3 bases from J, the junction kept 5 bases outside the gene matches. The CDR3 contains 13 residues. This CDR3 is CSGSGAIYNEQFF. CDR3 coding DNA: TGCAGCGGTAGCGGGGCCATCTACAATGAGCAGTTCTTC.

The chain is built from TRBV30 and TRBJ1-5; maybe TRBD1 (5 bases). V gave up 0 bases and J gave up 7 bases, with 10 bases separating them. The germline V gene encodes CDR1 GTSNPN and CDR2 SVGIG (reference sequence). The CDR3 totals 13 residues. The CDR3 bases are TGTGCCTGGAGTGTTGGGGGGTTCCAGCCCCAGCATTTT. Translating gives CAWSVGGFQPQHF.

This clone has only one observation. The chain employs TRBV30 and TRBJ2-1; 9 bases fit TRBD2. This CDR3 is 16 amino acids long. J was trimmed by 9 bases and V by 0 bases; bases with no gene match: 12. CDR1 GTSNPN and CDR2 SVGIG come from the germline V gene (reference sequence). The CDR3 bases are TGTGCCTGGAGTGTACCCTGGCGGGAGGGCTCGGGTGAGCAGTTCTTC. Translation gives CAWSVPWREGSGEQFF.

This chain connects TRBV28 to TRBJ1-2, with 8 bases aligning to TRBD1. Trimming at V came to 4 bases and at J to 0 bases, leaving 7 bases not matched to a gene. Per the germline V gene, CDR1 is MDHEN and CDR2 is SYDVKM. The CDR3 consists of 16 residues. The CDR3 DNA sequence: TGTGCCAGCAGTTATCGTCTGGGACAGGCTAACTATGGCTACACCTTC. Its protein product is CASSYRLGQANYGYTF.

The J gene is TRBJ2-1, the V gene TRBV30, with D tentatively TRBD2 (6 bases). Germline V CDR1 and CDR2: GTSNPN, SVGIG (reference sequence). V was clipped by 0 bases and J by 4 bases, with 13 bases between them. The length of the CDR3 is 15 residues. Here the CDR3 reads CAWSVWGVGYNEQFF. The CDR3 region has the DNA TGTGCCTGGAGTGTGTGGGGGGTTGGATACAATGAGCAGTTCTTC.

This chain joins TRBV6-6 and TRBJ2-1; TRBD1 matches at 9 bases. V lost 6 bases, J lost 7 bases, and 10 bases stayed unmatched. This CDR3 has 15 residues. Germline CDR1 and CDR2: MNHNY and SVGAGI (reference sequence). DNA of the CDR3: TGTGCCAGCAGACCTCCGGGACAGGGTAGGAATGAGCAGTTCTTC. Its translation is CASRPPGQGRNEQFF.

This chain uses TRBV29-1 with TRBJ2-7, with a tentative D call TRBD2 (5 bases). Germline V gene lookup returns CDR1 SQVTM and CDR2 ANQGSEA. The CDR3 has 12 amino acids. V lost 2 bases and J 6 bases, leaving 11 bases between the germline ends. For the CDR3, the DNA is TGCAGCGTTGAAAGGCTAGCAGGCGAGCAGTACTTC. This codes for CSVERLAGEQYF.

The CDR3 DNA follows: TGTGCCACCAGGGAATGGACAGGGACAGCTGGAAACACCATATATTTT. This codes for CATREWTGTAGNTIYF. The chain combines TRBV10-3 with TRBJ1-3; 8 bases align to TRBD1. Looked up from germline, CDR1 is ENHRY and CDR2 is SYGVKD. Trimming at V came to 10 bases and at J to 2 bases, leaving 13 bases not matched to a gene. The CDR3 contains 16 residues.

The rearrangement uses TRBV21-1 and TRBJ2-1; the table's TRBD1 call for D was not verified on the DNA. TRBV21-1 is an annotated pseudogene. There are 17 residues in the CDR3. This CDR3 is CASSTVSTGYVYNEQFF. In nucleotides, the CDR3 is TGTGCCAGCAGCACAGTATCGACAGGGTACGTATACAATGAGCAGTTCTTC.

This clone has only one observation. This chain links TRBV28 with TRBJ2-1; TRBD1 matches at 7 bases. The V segment lost 8 bases and the J segment 9 bases; nucleotides outside the gene matches: 4. Germline V gene data show CDR1 as MDHEN and CDR2 as SYDVKM. The CDR3 length is 11 residues. In nucleotides, the CDR3 is TGTGCCAGCGGACAGGTCACTGAGCAGTTCTTC. This gives the protein CASGQVTEQFF.

This clone appeared a single time. The J gene is TRBJ1-1, the V gene TRBV28; D gene unclear. This CDR3 has 13 amino acids. Looked up from germline, CDR1 is MDHEN and CDR2 is SYDVKM. V shed 3 bases and J shed 5 bases, with 10 bases lying between them. Written as DNA, the CDR3 is TGTGCCAGCAGTTTTACGGTACCAACTGAAGCTTTCTTT. This encodes CASSFTVPTEAFF.

The V call is TRBV5-6, the J call TRBJ1-1; D is undetermined. Deletions cut 0 bases from V and 7 bases from J, with 13 bases between. Germline V gene sequence: CDR1 SGHDT, CDR2 YYEEEE. The CDR3 runs to 14 residues. CDR3: CASSLATRQLEAFF. CDR3 bases: TGTGCCAGCAGCTTGGCTACCAGGCAGCTTGAAGCTTTCTTT.

This chain joins TRBV10-3 and TRBJ2-1, with TRBD2 as a possible D gene (6 bases). The V gene's germline CDR1 is ENHRY and CDR2 SYGVKD. V was trimmed by 3 bases and J by 6 bases, leaving 18 bases between them. The CDR3 loop spans 16 amino acids. The CDR3 loop reads CAISDSPGASFNEQFF. Written as DNA, the CDR3 is TGTGCCATCAGTGACAGCCCGGGAGCCTCATTCAATGAGCAGTTCTTC.

This clone was found a few times. This chain connects TRBV28 to TRBJ1-6; TRBD1 aligns across 9 bases. The V and J ends lost 2 bases and 7 bases, in that order; junction bases with no gene match: 12. Germline CDR1 is MDHEN and CDR2 is SYDVKM. The CDR3 is made up of 18 amino acids. CDR3 in DNA: TGTGCCAGCAGTTTAAGGTCTCCGGGACAGGGAAGCAATTCACCCCTCCACTTT. This encodes CASSLRSPGQGSNSPLHF.

V is TRBV28 and J is TRBJ2-5; D gene ambiguous. Germline V lookup: CDR1 MDHEN, CDR2 SYDVKM. This CDR3 region has 11 residues. V lost 8 bases, J lost 9 bases, and 13 bases lay in between. The CDR3, as DNA: TGTGCCAGCGGATTTTCACAGCCCCAGTACTTC. Its translation: CASGFSQPQYF.

V is TRBV30 and J is TRBJ2-7; the match to TRBD2 covers 8 bases. The CDR3 is 13 amino acids. Germline CDR1 GTSNPN, CDR2 SVGIG (reference sequence). V dropped 3 bases and J dropped 3; count of bases not matched to a gene: 4. The chain's CDR3 is CAWRASGSYEQYF. The CDR3 region has the DNA TGTGCCTGGAGAGCAAGCGGGAGCTACGAGCAGTACTTC.

V and J are TRBV9 and TRBJ2-3; 10 bases agree with TRBD2. J was trimmed by 5 bases and V by 1 base; bases with no gene match: 10. This CDR3 comprises 17 residues. Germline loops: CDR1 SGDLS, CDR2 YYNGEE. CDR3 nucleotide sequence: TGTGCCAGCAGCGTATTCTCCAGAGCGGGAGGGCAAGATACGCAGTATTTT. Protein sequence: CASSVFSRAGGQDTQYF.

The V call is TRBV5-8, the J call TRBJ2-7, with D possibly being TRBD1 (6 bases). The germline V gene encodes CDR1 SGHTS and CDR2 YDEGEE. Trimming stripped 1 base from V and 4 bases from J, with 18 bases between. The length of the CDR3 is 16 residues. CDR3 region: CASSLPRGLTSYEQYF. In nucleotides, the CDR3 is TGTGCCAGCAGCTTGCCCAGGGGCCTTACCTCTTACGAGCAGTACTTC. Full variable domain (rest looked up from reference TRBV5-8 and TRBJ2-7): EAGVTQSPTHLIKTRGQQATLRCSPISGHTSVYWYQQALGLGLQFLLWYDEGEERNRGNFPPRFSGRQFPNYSSELNVNALELEDSALYLCASSLPRGLTSYEQYFGPGTRLTVT.

The rearrangement joins TRBV29-1 to TRBJ2-5; weak D call: TRBD2 (6 bases). This CDR3 is built from 15 residues. Trimming left V 4 bases short and J 5 bases short, with 20 bases between. CDR1 is SQVTM, CDR2 ANQGSEA, per germline. In nucleotides, the CDR3 is TGCAGCGTTGTTCCGCGGGGCCTGGGGGAGGAGACCCAGTACTTC. This gives the protein CSVVPRGLGEETQYF.

The rearrangement uses TRBV13 and TRBJ2-3; tentatively, D is TRBD2 (6 bases). Trimming removed 3 bases at V and 8 bases at J, with 18 bases between. This CDR3 is built from 15 residues. Germline CDR1 and CDR2: PRHDT and FYEKMQ (reference sequence). This chain's CDR3 is CASSFRRAPTITQYF. In nucleotides, the CDR3 is TGTGCCAGCAGCTTCCGGAGGGCCCCGACAATTACGCAGTATTTT. Using reference TRBV13 and TRBJ2-3 for the parts outside the CDR3, the full variable domain is AAGVIQSPRHLIKEKRETATLKCYPIPRHDTVYWYQQGPGQDPQFLISFYEKMQSDKGSIPDRFSAQQFSDYHSELNMSSLELGDSALYFCASSFRRAPTITQYFGPGTRLTVL.